A single sample gave rise to the 26 T cell receptor beta chains below, sequenced in a study of cytomegalovirus exposure and HLA in healthy donors. The study ran its PCR with 60 Vbeta and 13 Jbeta primers. Sequencing used immunoSEQ multiplex PCR; TCRdb keeps in-frame clones, though not all of them. The top ten hold roughly 4.7% of the sample, which has more than 110,000 clones, about 80% seen once. Sequencing input: PBMCs. These receptors originate from a male donor in good health and CMV-seronegative.

V is TRBV19 and J is TRBJ1-6; 9 bases fit TRBD1. The germline V gene encodes CDR1 LNHDA and CDR2 SQIVND (reference sequence). Trimming cost V 6 bases and J 7 bases; bases outside gene matches: 4. The CDR3 is made up of 14 amino acids. CDR3 protein: CASRRGQGNSPLHF. In nucleotides, the CDR3 is TGTGCCAGTAGGAGAGGACAGGGGAATTCACCCCTCCACTTT.

The chain has TRBV6-5 and TRBJ2-1; 7 bases agree with TRBD2. The CDR3 sequence is 14 residues long. Germline V lookup: CDR1 MNHEY, CDR2 SVGAGI. The V segment lost 0 bases and the J segment 7 bases; nucleotides outside the gene matches: 3. In nucleotides, the CDR3 is TGTGCCAGCAGTTACTCGGGGGGGGGAAATGAGCAGTTCTTC. It yields the protein CASSYSGGGNEQFF.

This clone was observed once. CDR3 nucleotides: TGTGCCATCAGCCCCTTAAATGAGCAGTTCTTC. This translates into CAISPLNEQFF. The genes are TRBV10-3 and TRBJ2-1; D remains unclear. Trimming took 6 bases from V and 7 from J, leaving 7 bases between them. Germline V lookup: CDR1 ENHRY, CDR2 SYGVKD. CDR3 length equals 11 residues.

V usage is TRBV4-2 and J usage is TRBJ2-2; D is possibly TRBD2 (5 bases). Looked up from germline, CDR1 is LGHNA and CDR2 is YNFKEQ. This CDR3 is built from 16 residues. Trimming removed 0 bases from V and 8 bases from J, with 16 bases in between. CDR3 sequence (DNA): TGTGCCAGCAGCCAAGAAGTCCAGCCGGGCGGGGGGGAGCTGTTTTTT. Its protein product is CASSQEVQPGGGELFF.

The CDR3 loop is CASSFSGWTEAFF. The CDR3 region has the DNA TGTGCCAGCAGCTTTTCAGGGTGGACTGAAGCTTTCTTT. This chain uses TRBV11-2 with TRBJ1-1; maybe TRBD1 (5 bases). Trimming removed 3 bases at V and 5 bases at J, with 10 bases between. Looked up from germline, CDR1 is SGHAT and CDR2 is FQNNGV. This CDR3 spans 13 amino acids.

The gene calls are TRBV4-1 and TRBJ1-1, with 7 bases matching TRBD1. The CDR3 contains 17 residues. J lost 0 bases, V lost 3 bases, and 10 bases had no gene match. Germline assignment: CDR1 MGHRA and CDR2 YSYEKL. The CDR3 loop is CASSHHTGEPMNTEAFF. CDR3 bases: TGCGCCAGCAGCCACCATACAGGGGAACCGATGAACACTGAAGCTTTCTTT.

This chain joins TRBV7-3 and TRBJ1-1, with 7 nucleotides matching TRBD1. The junction had 5 bases not matched to a gene; V was cut back by 3 bases and J by 4 bases. CDR3 length: 14 amino acids. Germline V lookup: CDR1 SGHTA, CDR2 FQGTGA. CDR3 residues: CASSFNRGSTEAFF. For the CDR3, the DNA is TGTGCCAGCAGCTTCAACAGGGGATCCACTGAAGCTTTCTTT.

The chain carries TRBV12-5 and TRBJ1-5, with 8 positions matching TRBD1. The CDR3 contains 13 residues. V lost 7 bases to trimming and J lost 6 bases; unmatched junction nucleotides: 5. CDR1 and CDR2 (germline): LGHNT, FRNRAP. CDR3 amino acids: CASAIDRGQPQHF. CDR3 sequence (DNA): TGTGCTAGTGCCATAGACAGGGGTCAGCCCCAGCATTTT.

V is TRBV19 and J is TRBJ2-3; 14 nucleotides line up with TRBD2. V trimming: 4 bases; J trimming: 2 bases; junction bases outside the gene matches: 2. CDR1 and CDR2 (germline): LNHDA, SQIVND (reference sequence). This CDR3 contains 16 residues. CDR3 nucleotides: TGTGCCAGTAGTACGGGACTAGCGGGGGTCACAGATACGCAGTATTTT. Protein sequence: CASSTGLAGVTDTQYF.

The V and J genes are TRBV5-1 and TRBJ2-5, with 10 bases lining up with TRBD1. Germline V gives CDR1 SGHRS, CDR2 YFSETQ. Trimming cost V 4 bases and J 1 base; bases outside gene matches: 1. CDR3 length: 14 amino acids. CDR3 residues: CASSRQGAQETQYF. CDR3 nucleotide sequence: TGCGCCAGCAGCCGACAGGGGGCCCAAGAGACCCAGTACTTC. The variable domain in full, with the rest retrieved from reference TRBV5-1 and TRBJ2-5, is KAGVTQTPRYLIKTRGQQVTLSCSPISGHRSVSWYQQTPGQGLQFLFEYFSETQRNKGNFPGRFSGRQFSNSRSEMNVSTLELGDSALYLCASSRQGAQETQYFGPGTRLLVL.

The J gene is TRBJ1-4, the V gene TRBV5-1, with 10 bases matching TRBD1. This CDR3 contains 16 residues. Germline loops: CDR1 SGHRS, CDR2 YFSETQ. After removal of 4 bases from V and 0 bases from J, the junction contained 3 bases not matched to a gene. CDR3 protein: CASSETGGPTNEKLFF. The CDR3, as DNA: TGCGCCAGCAGCGAGACAGGGGGCCCAACTAATGAAAAACTGTTTTTT.

This clone was recorded once. The V and J genes are TRBV7-9 and TRBJ1-4, with 9 positions matching TRBD1. After removal of 4 bases from V and 8 bases from J, the junction contained 5 bases not matched to a gene. Germline V gene lookup returns CDR1 SEHNR and CDR2 FQNEAQ (reference sequence). The CDR3 length is 14 residues. The CDR3 sequence is CASSSTGGGEKLFF. DNA for the CDR3: TGTGCCAGCAGCTCGACAGGGGGAGGCGAAAAACTGTTTTTT. The full variable domain, completed using reference TRBV7-9 and TRBJ1-4, is DTGVSQNPRHKITKRGQNVTFRCDPISEHNRLYWYRQTLGQGPEFLTYFQNEAQLEKSRLLSDRFSAERPKGSFSTLEIQRTEQGDSAMYLCASSSTGGGEKLFFGSGTQLSVL.

This sequence joins TRBV19 and TRBJ1-5; 9 nucleotides agree with TRBD1. With V trimmed by 8 bases and J by 0 bases, 5 bases remained unmatched. The germline gives CDR1 LNHDA, CDR2 SQIVND (reference sequence). This CDR3 contains 15 residues. CDR3 protein: CASGPTGGSNQPQHF. The CDR3 DNA follows: TGTGCCAGTGGACCGACAGGGGGTAGCAATCAGCCCCAGCATTTT.

This chain links TRBV5-6 with TRBJ2-2; 7 nucleotides agree with TRBD2. The V gene end was trimmed by 1 base and the J gene end by 2 bases; junction bases not matched to a gene: 2. Germline CDR1 SGHDT, CDR2 YYEEEE. This CDR3 has 15 amino acids. The CDR3, as DNA: TGTGCCAGCAGCTTGTTAGCGGGTAACACCGGGGAGCTGTTTTTT. This translates into CASSLLAGNTGELFF.

V and J are TRBV11-2 and TRBJ1-3; D is unclear. This CDR3 has 15 amino acids. V was pared by 4 bases and J by 7 bases, with 17 bases between. CDR1 and CDR2 (germline): SGHAT, FQNNGV. The CDR3 DNA reads TGTGCCAGCAGCTCCTCTCCAGGCTTTTATAACACCATATATTTT. The encoded protein is CASSSSPGFYNTIYF. The variable domain in full, completed from reference TRBV11-2 and TRBJ1-3, reads EAGVAQSPRYKIIEKRQSVAFWCNPISGHATLYWYQQILGQGPKLLIQFQNNGVVDDSQLPKDRFSAERLKGVDSTLKIQPAKLEDSAVYLCASSSSPGFYNTIYFGEGSWLTVV.

The chain is built from TRBV4-3 and TRBJ2-3, with D possibly being TRBD2 (6 bases). V dropped 0 bases and J dropped 4 bases, with 11 bases sitting between them. CDR3 length equals 15 residues. Looked up from germline, CDR1 is LGHNA and CDR2 is YSLEER. CDR3 nucleotides: TGCGCCAGCAGCCAAGATGTGGGAGGTGCAGATACGCAGTATTTT. Amino acids: CASSQDVGGADTQYF.

The genes are TRBV18 and TRBJ2-1; 11 bases match TRBD2. Germline trimming cut 3 bases from V and 5 bases from J; bases unmatched to any gene: 9. CDR3 length: 17 residues. Looked up from germline, CDR1 is KGHSH and CDR2 is LQKENI. The CDR3 DNA is TGTGCCAGCTCACCGACCTTAGCGGGGGGGCCTGACAATGAGCAGTTCTTC. Translating gives CASSPTLAGGPDNEQFF.

V and J are TRBV4-1 and TRBJ2-7, with D possibly TRBD2 on 5 matching bases. The V end was cut by 0 bases, the J end by 0 bases, with 12 bases between. Germline CDR1 MGHRA, CDR2 YSYEKL. The CDR3 length is 16 residues. The CDR3 region is CASSQEEARSSYEQYF. In nucleotides, the CDR3 is TGCGCCAGCAGCCAAGAGGAGGCCAGGAGCTCCTACGAGCAGTACTTC.

In this sample, this clone turned up once. This chain connects TRBV7-3 to TRBJ2-7; 11 bases line up with TRBD2. Germline CDR1 and CDR2: SGHTA and FQGTGA. The CDR3 extends over 14 amino acids. Trimming removed 5 bases from V and 1 base from J; junction bases left unmatched: 1. CDR3 coding DNA: TGTGCCAGCAGCCCTAGCGGGGGGTCCTACGAGCAGTACTTC. Its protein product is CASSPSGGSYEQYF.

The chain uses TRBV6-5 and TRBJ1-5; D is ambiguous. The CDR3 length is 12 residues. The ends were cut back, 6 bases at V and 5 bases at J, with 8 bases in the middle. Per the germline V gene, CDR1 is MNHEY and CDR2 is SVGAGI. CDR3 sequence (DNA): TGTGCCAGCAGGTCCGGAGATCAGCCCCAGCATTTT. Protein product: CASRSGDQPQHF.

The chain couples TRBV5-4 to TRBJ2-5, with D possibly matching TRBD2 (5 bases). The V and J ends lost 1 base and 5 bases respectively, with 9 bases between them. CDR3 length equals 13 residues. Per germline, CDR1 SGHNT and CDR2 YYREEE (reference sequence). DNA for the CDR3: TGTGCCAGCAGCTTGCGCGGGTCCGAGACCCAGTACTTC. Its translation is CASSLRGSETQYF.

The CDR3 protein is CASSSTGESPLHF. CDR3 coding DNA: TGTGCCAGCAGCTCCACAGGGGAATCACCCCTCCACTTT. V and J are TRBV9 and TRBJ1-6; TRBD1 matches 7 bases. Germline loops: CDR1 SGDLS, CDR2 YYNGEE. This CDR3 comprises 13 residues. V shed 4 bases, J shed 10 bases, and the junction held 5 bases outside the gene matches.

CDR3 region: CASSQGAGTGVGSGNTIYF. CDR3 sequence (DNA): TGCGCCAGCAGCCAAGGTGCCGGGACAGGGGTGGGCTCTGGAAACACCATATATTTT. This chain connects TRBV4-1 to TRBJ1-3; the match to TRBD1 covers 10 bases. This CDR3 has 19 amino acids. The germline V gene has CDR1 MGHRA and CDR2 YSYEKL. V dropped 1 base and J dropped 0; count of bases not matched to a gene: 9.

The gene calls are TRBV28 and TRBJ1-2; D is ambiguous. Trimming removed 3 bases at V and 2 bases at J, with 4 bases between. Germline loops: CDR1 MDHEN, CDR2 SYDVKM. This CDR3 is built from 12 residues. The chain's CDR3 is CASSLANYGYTF. The CDR3 nucleotides read TGTGCCAGCAGTTTGGCAAACTATGGCTACACCTTC.

CDR3 DNA sequence: TGTGCCACCAGCTCTGCAGGGGGAAAGTACGAGCAGTACTTC. Translating it yields CATSSAGGKYEQYF. The V call is TRBV15, the J call TRBJ2-7; 7 positions match TRBD1. CDR1 is LNHNV and CDR2 is YYDKDF in the germline V gene (reference sequence). V dropped 5 bases and J dropped 4; count of bases not matched to a gene: 8. The CDR3 totals 14 residues.

V gene TRBV4-3 combines with J gene TRBJ1-3; perhaps TRBD1 as D (5 bases). The CDR3 totals 15 residues. The germline gives CDR1 LGHNA, CDR2 YSLEER. Trimming stripped 0 bases from V and 6 bases from J, with 12 bases between. In nucleotides, the CDR3 is TGCGCCAGCAGCCAAGATCTGCGGGGGGTAAACACCATATATTTT. Its protein is CASSQDLRGVNTIYF.